This record looks at one TCR beta chain sequence and its context. Its antigen is unknown. This table comes from immunoSEQ multiplex PCR, and its TCRdb copy is limited to in-frame clones, with some not included. The repertoire holds about 48,000 clones, 60% to 80% seen once, with approximately 6% in the top ten. This sample is drawn from a study of vaccination effects on CD4 cells after COVID-19. Study-wide results and limits: There was marked clonal contraction among infection- and vaccine-induced clones late after vaccination.

The germline CDR1 and CDR2 sequences are SGHDT and YYEEEE. This CDR3 is built from 16 residues. The V end lost 0 bases, the J end lost 2 bases, and 9 bases lay between the germline ends. Antigen-specific CD4+ T cells were expanded (with viral peptide pools) by the ViraFEST assay ahead of sequencing. Upon completion of 10 days in culture, CD4+ T cells were isolated. Recipients of the vaccine had no prior SARS-CoV-2 infection and negative nucleocapsid antibodies. PBMC were cultured at around 1.9 million per well with 9 to 10 IU/ml IL-2 and about 9.2 ug/ml peptides. Half-medium exchanges with IL-2 medium took place on days 3 and 7.

Sequencing was performed on CD4+ T cells from PBMCs cultured with HCoV-OC43 spike peptides, taken before COVID-19 vaccination. The subset denotes: HCoV-OC43 spike overlapping peptide pool stimulation. The V call is TRBV5-6, the J call TRBJ2-6; D gene ambiguous. This receptor was obtained from a human donor who received a COVID-19 vaccine. The CDR3 coding sequence is TGTGCCAGCAGCTTGGCAGCGTTGGCTGGGGCCAACGTCCTGACTTTC. Translated: CASSLAALAGANVLTF.